The following is a TCR beta chain sequence with its context. Its antigen is still unknown. This CDR3 is built from 14 residues. The V gene end was trimmed by 6 bases and the J gene end by 6 bases; junction bases not matched to a gene: 9. Germline V CDR1 and CDR2: MNHEY, SMNVEV (reference sequence). The sample is drawn from a study of T cell responses to AZD1222 COVID-19 vaccine. Study information: Doses given second, at about 4 or about 12 weeks, were pooled.

General study points: White British donors predominated, females outnumbered males, and clonal diversity was possibly underestimated.

The repertoire was sequenced with immunoSEQ multiplex PCR; TCRdb's copy has only in-frame clones and lacks some. The table lists 150,000 to 200,000 clones, over 80% of them singletons. V gene TRBV27 combines with J gene TRBJ2-7; the match to TRBD1 covers 9 bases. The input for sequencing was peripheral blood, taken on day 0 of AZD1222 vaccination. This TCR was recovered from an adult in good health. CDR3 protein: CASRSGQGFPEQYF. In DNA, the CDR3 is TGTGCCAGCAGATCGGGACAGGGATTTCCCGAGCAGTACTTC.